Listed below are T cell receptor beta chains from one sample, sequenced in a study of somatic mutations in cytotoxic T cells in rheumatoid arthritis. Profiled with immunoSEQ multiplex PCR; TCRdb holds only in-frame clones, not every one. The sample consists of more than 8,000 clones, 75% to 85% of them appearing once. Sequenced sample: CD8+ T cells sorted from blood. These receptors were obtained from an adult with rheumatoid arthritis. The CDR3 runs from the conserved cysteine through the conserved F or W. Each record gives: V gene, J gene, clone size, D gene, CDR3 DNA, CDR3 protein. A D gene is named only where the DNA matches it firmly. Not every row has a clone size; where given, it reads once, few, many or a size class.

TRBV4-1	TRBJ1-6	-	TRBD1	TGCGCCAGCAGAGATCCGGGACAGGGAAAGAATTCACCCCTCCACTTT	CASRDPGQGKNSPLHF
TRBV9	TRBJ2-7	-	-	TGTGCCAGCAGCGTAGGAGGGCTTCCATCCTACGAGCAGTACTTC	CASSVGGLPSYEQYF
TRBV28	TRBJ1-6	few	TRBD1	TGTGCCAGCAGTCCCCACGGACAGGGCTATTCACCCCTCCACTTT	CASSPHGQGYSPLHF
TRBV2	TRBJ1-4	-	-	TGTGCCAGTCTACACGGGGAATCAGCTAATGAAAAACTGTTTTTT	CASLHGESANEKLFF
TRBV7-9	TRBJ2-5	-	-	TGTGCCAGCAGTTCCCCCCCTCCCGCGGCAGTCCAAGAGACCCAGTACTTC	CASSSPPPAAVQETQYF
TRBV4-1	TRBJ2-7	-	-	TGCGCCAGCAGCCGGCACGCCGGGGGAGCCTACGAGCAGTACTTC	CASSRHAGGAYEQYF
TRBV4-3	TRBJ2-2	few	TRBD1	TGCGCCAGCAGCGCCGACAGGGGCACCGGGGAGCTGTTTTTT	CASSADRGTGELFF
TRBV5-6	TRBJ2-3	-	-	TGTGCCAGCAGCTTGAGGTCCGGGGTTGTCACAGATACGCAGTATTTT	CASSLRSGVVTDTQYF
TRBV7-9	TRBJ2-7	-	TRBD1	TGTGCCAGCAGCCCACGAAGGGACAGGGGCGAGTACGAGCAGTACTTC	CASSPRRDRGEYEQYF
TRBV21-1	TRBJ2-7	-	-	TGTGCCAGCGCAGTTACGGGGAGAAGCTCCTACGAGCAGTACTTC	CASAVTGRSSYEQYF
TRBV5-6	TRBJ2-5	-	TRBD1	TGTGCCAGCAGCCGGGCCCCCGGGACAGGGGTTTGGGAGACCCAGTACTTC	CASSRAPGTGVWETQYF
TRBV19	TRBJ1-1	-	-	TGTGCCAGTAGTAGAGGGCGGGGATACACTGAAGCTTTCTTT	CASSRGRGYTEAFF
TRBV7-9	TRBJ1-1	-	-	TGTGCCAGCAGCCCCCTCCCCCTCGGGGGGGGGATGAACACTGAAGCTTTCTTT	CASSPLPLGGGMNTEAFF
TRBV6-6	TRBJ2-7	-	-	TGTGCCAGCGGGGCCTACGAGCAGTACTTC	CASGAYEQYF
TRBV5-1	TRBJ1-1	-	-	TGCGCCAGCAGCGCCCCCGAGGGGGGGAACACTGAAGCTTTCTTT	CASSAPEGGNTEAFF
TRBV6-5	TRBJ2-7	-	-	TGTACCAGCAGTTACTCAAACAGGGATCACGAGCAGTACTTC	CTSSYSNRDHEQYF